Listed below are T cell receptor beta chains from one sample, sequenced in a study of Ad26.COV2.S vaccination and SARS-CoV-2 variants. Measured with immunoSEQ multiplex PCR; TCRdb has only the in-frame clones, and not every one. The sample has some 290,000 clones; around four fifths are singletons. The source was peripheral blood, collected in a trial of Ad26.COV2.S vaccine versus placebo. These receptors all stem from a person aged 18-65 years who received the Ad26.COV2.S COVID-19 vaccine or a placebo. The CDR3 runs from the conserved cysteine through the conserved F or W. The order of the fields is V gene, clone size, J gene, CDR3 protein. The listing skips clone size in some rows; elsewhere it reads once, few, many or a size class.

TRBV6-5,-,TRBJ2-7,CASSNIYEQYF
TRBV19,-,TRBJ2-5,CASSRTTSQETQYF
TRBV20-1,-,TRBJ2-5,CSMAEGETQYF
TRBV5-6,few,TRBJ2-7,CASTLMDRIYEQYF
TRBV28,-,TRBJ1-4,CASSPRGGGREKLFF
TRBV30,-,TRBJ1-3,CAWSPLLGGNTIYF
TRBV5-6,once,TRBJ1-2,CASSLPGQPYGYTF
TRBV2,-,TRBJ1-6,CASTGREVAPLHF
TRBV28,-,TRBJ2-1,CASSRDRVSHEQFF
TRBV27,once,TRBJ1-4,CASSPGLPNEKLFF
TRBV28,-,TRBJ1-2,CASSIPTGLNYGYTF
TRBV19,-,TRBJ1-1,CASSGYRVGTEAFF
TRBV4-2,-,TRBJ2-3,CASSQDLETDTQYF
TRBV7-9,-,TRBJ1-5,CASTQAGSNQPQHF
TRBV6-1,-,TRBJ1-2,CASSDRRRGSYTF
TRBV27,-,TRBJ2-7,CASSLSWDGHYEQYF
TRBV27,-,TRBJ2-7,CASRPEAALRRSEQYF
TRBV6-5,-,TRBJ2-7,CASSDRGQYEQYF
TRBV28,-,TRBJ1-5,CASSYGVNQPQHF
TRBV25-1,-,TRBJ1-4,CASSRDSDNEKLFF
TRBV19,once,TRBJ2-1,CASSRGGDWNEQFF
TRBV7-6,-,TRBJ1-3,CASSATGGYTGNTIYF
TRBV24-1,once,TRBJ1-1,CATSDGNRGSIRNTEAFF
TRBV29-1,-,TRBJ2-4,CSVGGKTGGIQYF
TRBV7-9,-,TRBJ2-7,CASSPLGGTYEQYF
TRBV3-1/TRBV3-2,once,TRBJ2-2,CASSQGLAGNTGELFF
TRBV12-3/TRBV12-4,-,TRBJ2-5,CASTQGGETQYF
TRBV6-5,-,TRBJ1-4,CASGVTHTSNEKLFF